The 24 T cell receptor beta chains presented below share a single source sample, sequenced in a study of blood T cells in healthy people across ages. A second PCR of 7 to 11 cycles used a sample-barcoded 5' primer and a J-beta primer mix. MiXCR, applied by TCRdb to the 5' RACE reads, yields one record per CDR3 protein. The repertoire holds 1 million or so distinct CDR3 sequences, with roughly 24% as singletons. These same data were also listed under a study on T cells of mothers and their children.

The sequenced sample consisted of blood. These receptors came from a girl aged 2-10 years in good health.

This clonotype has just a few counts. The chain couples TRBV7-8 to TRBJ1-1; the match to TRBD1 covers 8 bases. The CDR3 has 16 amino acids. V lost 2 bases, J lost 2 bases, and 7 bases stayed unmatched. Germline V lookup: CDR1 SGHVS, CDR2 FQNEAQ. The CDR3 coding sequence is TGTGCCAGCAGCTTAAGGACAGGGACGGTTAACACTGAAGCTTTCTTT. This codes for CASSLRTGTVNTEAFF.

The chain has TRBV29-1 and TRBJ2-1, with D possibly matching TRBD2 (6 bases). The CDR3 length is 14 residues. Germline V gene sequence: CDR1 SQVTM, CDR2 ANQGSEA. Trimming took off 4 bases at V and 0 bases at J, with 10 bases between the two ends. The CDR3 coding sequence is TGCAGCGTTGTAGGGGAGGTCTCCTACAATGAGCAGTTCTTC. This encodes CSVVGEVSYNEQFF.

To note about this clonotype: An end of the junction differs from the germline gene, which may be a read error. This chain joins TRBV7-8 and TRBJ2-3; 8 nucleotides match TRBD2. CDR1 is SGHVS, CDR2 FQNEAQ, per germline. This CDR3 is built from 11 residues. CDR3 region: CGSGGLDTQYF. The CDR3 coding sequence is TGCGGCAGCGGGGGATTGGATACGCAGTATTTT.

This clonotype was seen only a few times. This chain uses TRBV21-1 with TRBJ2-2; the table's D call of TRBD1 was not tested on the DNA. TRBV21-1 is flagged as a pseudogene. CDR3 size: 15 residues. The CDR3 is CASSSIRRDTGELFF. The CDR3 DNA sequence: TGTGCCAGCAGCTCAATCCGCCGGGACACCGGGGAGCTGTTTTTT.

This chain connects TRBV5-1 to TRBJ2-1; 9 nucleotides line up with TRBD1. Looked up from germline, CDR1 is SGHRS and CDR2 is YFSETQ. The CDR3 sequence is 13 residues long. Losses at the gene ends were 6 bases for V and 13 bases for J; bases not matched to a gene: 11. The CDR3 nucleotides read TGCGCCAGCAAGCGGGACAGGGAGGTAGTTCAGTTCTTC. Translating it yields CASKRDREVVQFF.

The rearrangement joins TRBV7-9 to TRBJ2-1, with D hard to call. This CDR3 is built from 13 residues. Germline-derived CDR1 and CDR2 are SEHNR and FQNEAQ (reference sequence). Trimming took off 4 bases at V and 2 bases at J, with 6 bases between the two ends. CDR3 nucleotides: TGTGCCAGCAGCTCCCCAACCTACAATGAGCAGTTCTTC. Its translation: CASSSPTYNEQFF.

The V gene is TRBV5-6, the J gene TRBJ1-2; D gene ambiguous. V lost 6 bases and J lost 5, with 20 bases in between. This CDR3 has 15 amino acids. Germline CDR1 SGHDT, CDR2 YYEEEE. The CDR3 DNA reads TGTGCCAGCACCAAGCGAGGTTGGCTAGTTTATGGCTACACCTTC. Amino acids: CASTKRGWLVYGYTF.

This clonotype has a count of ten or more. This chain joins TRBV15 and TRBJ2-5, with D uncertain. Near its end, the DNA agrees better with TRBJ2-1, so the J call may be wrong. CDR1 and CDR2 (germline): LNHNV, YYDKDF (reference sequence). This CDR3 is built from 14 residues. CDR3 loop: CATSRIAPRGEQFF. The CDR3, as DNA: TGTGCCACCAGCAGGATAGCACCCCGAGGTGAGCAGTTCTTC.

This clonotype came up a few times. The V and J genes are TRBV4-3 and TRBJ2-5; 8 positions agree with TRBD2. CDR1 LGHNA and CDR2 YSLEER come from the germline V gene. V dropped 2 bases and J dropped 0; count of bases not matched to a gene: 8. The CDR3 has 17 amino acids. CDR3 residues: CASSQFLGGAYQETQYF. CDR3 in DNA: TGCGCCAGCAGCCAATTTCTCGGGGGGGCGTACCAAGAGACCCAGTACTTC.

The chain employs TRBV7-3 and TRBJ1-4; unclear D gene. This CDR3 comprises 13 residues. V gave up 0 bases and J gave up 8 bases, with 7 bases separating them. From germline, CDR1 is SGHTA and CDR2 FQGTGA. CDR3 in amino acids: CASSLTMGEKLFF. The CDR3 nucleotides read TGTGCCAGCAGCTTAACTATGGGGGAAAAACTGTTTTTT. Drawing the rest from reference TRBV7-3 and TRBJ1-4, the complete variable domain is GAGVSQTPSNKVTEKGKYVELRCDPISGHTALYWYRQSLGQGPEFLIYFQGTGAADDSGLPNDRFFAVRPEGSVSTLKIQRTERGDSAVYLCASSLTMGEKLFFGSGTQLSVL.

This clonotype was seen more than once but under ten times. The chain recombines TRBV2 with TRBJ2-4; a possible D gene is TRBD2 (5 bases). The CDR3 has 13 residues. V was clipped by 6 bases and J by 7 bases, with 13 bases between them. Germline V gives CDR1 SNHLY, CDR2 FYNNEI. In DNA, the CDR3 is TGTGCCAGCAGGGGCTTGCCGGGGAACATTCAGTACTTC. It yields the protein CASRGLPGNIQYF.

CDR3 residues: CASSQEEKGVRDGYTF. CDR3 sequence (DNA): TGTGCCAGCAGCCAAGAAGAGAAAGGGGTGAGGGATGGCTACACCTTC. The genes are TRBV14 and TRBJ1-2; tentatively, D is TRBD1 (5 bases). In germline, CDR1 is SGHDN, CDR2 FVKESK. The germline V and J ends were trimmed by 0 bases and 6 bases, with 17 bases remaining between them. The CDR3 contains 16 residues.

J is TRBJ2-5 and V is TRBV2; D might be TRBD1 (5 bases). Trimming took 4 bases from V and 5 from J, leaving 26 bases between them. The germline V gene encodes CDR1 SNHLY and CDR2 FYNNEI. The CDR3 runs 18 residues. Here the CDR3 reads CASSVLPKGKGTGETQYF. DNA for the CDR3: TGTGCCAGCAGTGTACTTCCCAAGGGGAAGGGTACCGGTGAGACCCAGTACTTC.

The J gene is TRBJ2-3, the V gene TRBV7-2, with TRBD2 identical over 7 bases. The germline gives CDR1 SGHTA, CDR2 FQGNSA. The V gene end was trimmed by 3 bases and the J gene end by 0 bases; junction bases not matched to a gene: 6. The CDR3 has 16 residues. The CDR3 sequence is CASSFWGGPSTDTQYF. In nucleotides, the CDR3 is TGTGCCAGCAGCTTTTGGGGGGGACCTAGCACAGATACGCAGTATTTT.

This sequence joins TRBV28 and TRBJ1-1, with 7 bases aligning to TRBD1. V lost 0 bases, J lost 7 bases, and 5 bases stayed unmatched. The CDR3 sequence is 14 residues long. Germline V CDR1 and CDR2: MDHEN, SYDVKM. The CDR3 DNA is TGTGCCAGCAGTTTATGGCAGGACAGGATTGAAGCTTTCTTT. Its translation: CASSLWQDRIEAFF.

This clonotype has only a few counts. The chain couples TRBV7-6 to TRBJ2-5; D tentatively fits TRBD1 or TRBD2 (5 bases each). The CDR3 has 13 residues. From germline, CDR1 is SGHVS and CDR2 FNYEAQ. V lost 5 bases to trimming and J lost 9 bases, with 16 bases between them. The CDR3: CASSPHKLGAQYF. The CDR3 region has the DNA TGTGCCAGCAGCCCCCACAAGCTGGGGGCCCAGTACTTC.

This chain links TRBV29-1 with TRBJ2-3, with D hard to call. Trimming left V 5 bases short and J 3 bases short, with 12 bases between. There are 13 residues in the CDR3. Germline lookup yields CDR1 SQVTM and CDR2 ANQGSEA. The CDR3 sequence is CSVCATTTDTQYF. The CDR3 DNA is TGCAGCGTTTGTGCAACTACGACAGATACGCAGTATTTT.

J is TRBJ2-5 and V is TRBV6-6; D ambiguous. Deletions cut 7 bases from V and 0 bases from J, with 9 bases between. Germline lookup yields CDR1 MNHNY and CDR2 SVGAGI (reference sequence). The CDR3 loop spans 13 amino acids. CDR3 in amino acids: CASTSHYQETQYF. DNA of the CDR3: TGTGCCAGCACCTCCCATTACCAAGAGACCCAGTACTTC.

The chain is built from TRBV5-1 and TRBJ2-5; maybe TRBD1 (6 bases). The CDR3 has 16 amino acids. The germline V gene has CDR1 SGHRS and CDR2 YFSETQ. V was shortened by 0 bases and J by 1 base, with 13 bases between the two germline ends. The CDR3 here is CASSLGYQGLQETQYF. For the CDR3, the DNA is TGCGCCAGCAGCTTGGGGTACCAGGGGCTCCAAGAGACCCAGTACTTC. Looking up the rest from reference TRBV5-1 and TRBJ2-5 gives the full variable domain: KAGVTQTPRYLIKTRGQQVTLSCSPISGHRSVSWYQQTPGQGLQFLFEYFSETQRNKGNFPGRFSGRQFSNSRSEMNVSTLELGDSALYLCASSLGYQGLQETQYFGPGTRLLVL.

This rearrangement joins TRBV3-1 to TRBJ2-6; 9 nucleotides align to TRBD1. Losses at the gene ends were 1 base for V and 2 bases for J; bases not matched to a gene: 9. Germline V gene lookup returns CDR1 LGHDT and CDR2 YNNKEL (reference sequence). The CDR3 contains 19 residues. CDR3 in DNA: TGTGCCAGCAGCCAAGTCCCGGGACAGGGATCGGCTGGGGCCAACGTCCTGACTTTC. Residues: CASSQVPGQGSAGANVLTF.

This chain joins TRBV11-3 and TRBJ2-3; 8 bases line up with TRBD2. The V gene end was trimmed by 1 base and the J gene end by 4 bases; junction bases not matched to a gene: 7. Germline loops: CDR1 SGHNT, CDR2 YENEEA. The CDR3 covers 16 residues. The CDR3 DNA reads TGTGCCAGCAGCTTAGCCGCGGGAGGAGGAGCAGATACGCAGTATTTT. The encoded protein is CASSLAAGGGADTQYF.

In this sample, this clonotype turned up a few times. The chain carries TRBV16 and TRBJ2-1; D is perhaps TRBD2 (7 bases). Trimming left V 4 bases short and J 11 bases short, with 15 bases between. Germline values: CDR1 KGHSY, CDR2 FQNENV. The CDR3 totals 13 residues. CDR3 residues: CASSLSEGGQQFF. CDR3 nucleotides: TGTGCCAGCAGCCTATCAGAGGGGGGGCAGCAGTTCTTC.

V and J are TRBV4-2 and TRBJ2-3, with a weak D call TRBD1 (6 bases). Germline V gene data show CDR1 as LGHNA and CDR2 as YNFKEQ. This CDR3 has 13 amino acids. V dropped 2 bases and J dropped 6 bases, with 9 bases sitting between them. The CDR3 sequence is CASSQYQGDTQYF. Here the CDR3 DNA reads TGTGCCAGCAGCCAATACCAGGGGGATACGCAGTATTTT.

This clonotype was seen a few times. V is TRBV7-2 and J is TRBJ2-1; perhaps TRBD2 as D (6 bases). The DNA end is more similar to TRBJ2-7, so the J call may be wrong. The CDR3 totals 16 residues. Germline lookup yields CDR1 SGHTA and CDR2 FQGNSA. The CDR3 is CASSPTMEGLSYEQYF. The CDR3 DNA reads TGTGCCAGCAGCCCGACTATGGAGGGCCTCTCCTACGAGCAGTACTTC.